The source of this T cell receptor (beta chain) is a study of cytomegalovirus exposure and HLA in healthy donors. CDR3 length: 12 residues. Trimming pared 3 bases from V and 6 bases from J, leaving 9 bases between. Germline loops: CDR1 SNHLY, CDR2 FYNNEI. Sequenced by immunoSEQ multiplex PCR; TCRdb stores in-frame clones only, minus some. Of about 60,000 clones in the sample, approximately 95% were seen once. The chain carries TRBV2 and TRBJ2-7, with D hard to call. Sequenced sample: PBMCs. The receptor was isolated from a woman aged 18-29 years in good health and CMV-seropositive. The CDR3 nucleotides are TGTGCCAGCAGTGATCGTGCGGCCGAGCAGTACTTC. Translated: CASSDRAAEQYF. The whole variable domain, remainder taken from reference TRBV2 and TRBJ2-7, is EPEVTQTPSHQVTQMGQEVILRCVPISNHLYFYWYRQILGQKVEFLVSFYNNEISEKSEIFDDQFSVERPDGSNFTLKIRSTKLEDSAMYFCASSDRAAEQYFGPGTRLTVT.